Below are 31 T cell receptor beta chains sequenced from a single sample in a study of blood T cell repertoires in COVID-19. This table comes from immunoSEQ multiplex PCR, and its TCRdb copy is limited to in-frame clones, with some not included. The data show tens of thousands of clones, 80% seen once. What was sequenced was peripheral blood. The receptors derive from a woman aged 65 to 85 with acute or convalescent COVID-19.

The chain has TRBV6-2 or TRBV6-3 and TRBJ2-1, with TRBD2 matching over 10 bases. Losses at the gene ends were 2 bases for V and 5 bases for J; bases not matched to a gene: 3. This CDR3 comprises 15 residues. CDR1 is MNHEY and CDR2 is SVGEGT in the germline V gene. CDR3 DNA sequence: TGTGCCAGCAGTTACGAAGCGGGGGGGAACAATGAGCAGTTCTTC. The encoded protein is CASSYEAGGNNEQFF.

V gene TRBV7-8 combines with J gene TRBJ1-2; TRBD1 agrees at 9 bases. This CDR3 has 14 residues. Trimming at V came to 5 bases and at J to 7 bases, leaving 8 bases not matched to a gene. Germline V gene data show CDR1 as SGHVS and CDR2 as FQNEAQ. CDR3 in DNA: TGTGCCAGCAGCCTACAACAGGGGGCGAGTGGCTACACCTTC. It translates to CASSLQQGASGYTF.

This clone is a singleton in its sample. The chain has TRBV24-1 and TRBJ1-2; D not certain. There are 14 residues in the CDR3. Germline V gene sequence: CDR1 KGHDR, CDR2 SFDVKD. The ends were cut back, 4 bases at V and 12 bases at J, with 20 bases in the middle. This CDR3 is CATSEPGPPEIDTF. DNA for the CDR3: TGTGCCACCAGTGAGCCGGGTCCCCCGGAAATTGACACCTTC.

The rearrangement joins TRBV5-1 to TRBJ2-7, with a possible D match to TRBD2 (6 bases). The V end was cut by 2 bases, the J end by 0 bases, with 12 bases between. Germline CDR1 is SGHRS and CDR2 is YFSETQ. The CDR3 is 15 residues long. The CDR3 nucleotides read TGCGCCAGCAGCTTTGGGACTTCCAGCTCCTACGAGCAGTACTTC. Amino acids: CASSFGTSSSYEQYF.

The chain employs TRBV5-1 and TRBJ1-2; 7 bases agree with TRBD1. The CDR3 contains 14 residues. V lost 6 bases and J lost 2; bases outside the gene matches: 7. Germline assignment: CDR1 SGHRS and CDR2 YFSETQ. The CDR3 spells CASKVGQENYGYTF. CDR3 DNA sequence: TGCGCCAGCAAAGTAGGACAGGAGAACTATGGCTACACCTTC.

This sequence joins TRBV3-1 (or the pseudogene TRBV3-2) and TRBJ2-5, with TRBD2 matching over 7 bases. Germline V gene lookup returns CDR1 LGHDT and CDR2 YNNKEL (reference sequence). This CDR3 has 15 amino acids. Trimming took 2 bases from V and 7 from J; bases not matched to a gene: 10. The CDR3 loop is CASSQSSGPWGTQYF. Written as DNA, the CDR3 is TGTGCCAGCAGCCAATCTAGCGGACCCTGGGGGACCCAGTACTTC.

This clone was recorded once. The rearrangement joins TRBV5-8 to TRBJ2-1; 9 bases line up with TRBD1. Germline V lookup: CDR1 SGHTS, CDR2 YDEGEE. J lost 4 bases, V lost 4 bases, and 6 bases had no gene match. The CDR3 extends over 15 amino acids. CDR3 DNA: TGTGCCAGCAGCCTAACGACAGGGGGGTACAATGAGCAGTTCTTC. Protein: CASSLTTGGYNEQFF.

The J gene is TRBJ2-6, the V gene TRBV19, with D perhaps TRBD1 (5 bases). CDR1 and CDR2 (germline): LNHDA, SQIVND (reference sequence). The CDR3 runs to 17 residues. Trimming pared 4 bases from V and 0 bases from J, leaving 13 bases between. The CDR3 reads CASSNSRAGSGANVLTF. The CDR3 region has the DNA TGTGCCAGTAGTAACAGCAGGGCTGGCTCTGGGGCCAACGTCCTGACTTTC. The whole variable domain, filled in from reference TRBV19 and TRBJ2-6, reads DGGITQSPKYLFRKEGQNVTLSCEQNLNHDAMYWYRQDPGQGLRLIYYSQIVNDFQKGDIAEGYSVSREKKESFPLTVTSAQKNPTAFYLCASSNSRAGSGANVLTFGAGSRLTVL.

The table lists this clone with a few counts. This chain links TRBV4-1 with TRBJ2-2; tentatively, D is TRBD1 (6 bases). The germline V gene has CDR1 MGHRA and CDR2 YSYEKL. The CDR3 spans 14 residues. Trimming left V 4 bases short and J 3 bases short, with 9 bases between. Here the CDR3 DNA reads TGCGCCAGCAGCCTTGGACAGCACACCGGGGAGCTGTTTTTT. Encoded protein: CASSLGQHTGELFF.

In DNA form, the CDR3 reads TGTGCCAGCTCACCAGATGTCAGTGAGCAGTTCTTC. It specifies CASSPDVSEQFF. This chain joins TRBV18 and TRBJ2-1, with D unresolved. The CDR3 runs to 12 residues. V was pared by 2 bases and J by 9 bases, with 8 bases between. Germline values: CDR1 KGHSH, CDR2 LQKENI.

This clone was seen only a few times. The gene calls are TRBV9 and TRBJ2-2; D is uncertain. The germline V and J ends were trimmed by 4 bases and 2 bases, with 3 bases remaining between them. The CDR3 loop spans 12 amino acids. Germline V gene lookup returns CDR1 SGDLS and CDR2 YYNGEE. CDR3 amino acids: CASSQNTGELFF. The CDR3, as DNA: TGTGCCAGCAGCCAAAACACCGGGGAGCTGTTTTTT.

The chain uses TRBV3-1 (or the pseudogene TRBV3-2) and TRBJ1-3; weak D call: TRBD1 (6 bases). In germline, CDR1 is LGHDT, CDR2 YNNKEL (reference sequence). V lost 1 base to trimming and J lost 0 bases, with 13 bases between them. The CDR3 length is 17 residues. CDR3 DNA sequence: TGTGCCAGCAGCCAAGCCCCCCAGGGACACTCTGGAAACACCATATATTTT. The encoded protein is CASSQAPQGHSGNTIYF.

The chain joins TRBV6-5 to TRBJ1-2; D is perhaps TRBD1 (6 bases). Trimming shortened V by 2 bases and J by 3 bases, and 13 bases separated the two germline ends. Germline V gene sequence: CDR1 MNHEY, CDR2 SVGAGI. The CDR3 has 15 residues. CDR3 sequence: CASSYLQGHYYGYTF. DNA for the CDR3: TGTGCCAGCAGTTACCTCCAGGGGCACTACTATGGCTACACCTTC.

In this sample, this clone turned up a few times. V and J are TRBV6-2 or TRBV6-3 and TRBJ1-2; weak D call: TRBD1 (6 bases). The V gene's germline CDR1 is MNHEY and CDR2 SVGEGT. V dropped 2 bases and J dropped 8 bases, with 12 bases sitting between them. This CDR3 has 13 amino acids. The CDR3 reads CASSYLGQKGYTF. DNA for the CDR3: TGTGCCAGCAGTTACCTTGGACAGAAGGGCTACACCTTC.

This rearrangement joins TRBV11-3 to TRBJ1-5, with 10 bases fitting TRBD1. Germline V gene lookup returns CDR1 SGHNT and CDR2 YENEEA. The ends lost 1 base at V and 2 bases at J; junction bases unmatched: 2. CDR3 size: 16 residues. CDR3 region: CASSLGGTGGNQPQHF. The DNA of the CDR3 is TGTGCCAGCAGCTTAGGAGGGACAGGGGGCAATCAGCCCCAGCATTTT. Combining the CDR3 with reference TRBV11-3 and TRBJ1-5 gives the whole variable domain EAGVVQSPRYKIIEKKQPVAFWCNPISGHNTLYWYLQNLGQGPELLIRYENEEAVDDSQLPKDRFSAERLKGVDSTLKIQPAELGDSAVYLCASSLGGTGGNQPQHFGDGTRLSIL.

This sequence joins TRBV7-9 and TRBJ2-1; 10 nucleotides align to TRBD1. Germline V gene data show CDR1 as SEHNR and CDR2 as FQNEAQ (reference sequence). J gave up 7 bases and V 5 bases, and 8 bases lay outside the gene matches. This CDR3 spans 15 amino acids. As DNA, the CDR3 is TGTGCCAGCAGCCCTGGGACAGGGGCGAAAAATGAGCAGTTCTTC. Amino acid sequence: CASSPGTGAKNEQFF.

V gene TRBV27 combines with J gene TRBJ1-6; D not resolved. V lost 6 bases and J lost 0, with 12 bases in between. CDR3 size: 16 residues. Germline CDR1 reads MNHEY; CDR2 reads SMNVEV (reference sequence). CDR3 residues: CASRWAADSYNSPLHF. CDR3 sequence (DNA): TGTGCCAGCAGATGGGCAGCGGACTCCTATAATTCACCCCTCCACTTT.

The gene calls are TRBV4-3 and TRBJ2-7, with 7 bases matching TRBD1. CDR3 length equals 14 residues. With V trimmed by 2 bases and J by 7 bases, 8 bases remained unmatched. Germline values: CDR1 LGHNA, CDR2 YSLEER. CDR3 loop: CASSQHRLRGEQYF. CDR3 sequence (DNA): TGCGCCAGCAGCCAACATCGGCTCAGGGGGGAGCAGTACTTC.

This clone was recorded a few times. J is TRBJ1-6 and V is TRBV6-5; TRBD1 matches 7 bases. The CDR3 contains 14 residues. Germline CDR1 reads MNHEY; CDR2 reads SVGAGI. With 4 bases clipped from V and 4 bases from J, the junction kept 1 base outside the gene matches. The CDR3 DNA reads as TGTGCCAGCAGTTCGACAGGGTATAATTCACCCCTCCACTTT. Translated: CASSSTGYNSPLHF.

The rearrangement joins TRBV11-2 to TRBJ2-1; TRBD2 agrees at 12 bases. Trimming took 5 bases from V and 8 from J; bases not matched to a gene: 13. The CDR3 extends over 17 amino acids. Germline CDR1 SGHAT, CDR2 FQNNGV. The CDR3 loop is CASSAGPSGGAYYEQFF. CDR3 nucleotide sequence: TGTGCCAGCAGCGCAGGACCTAGCGGGGGGGCCTATTATGAGCAGTTCTTC.

A single count supports this clone. V usage is TRBV4-3 and J usage is TRBJ2-3; a weak D match, TRBD2 (5 bases). Germline V lookup: CDR1 LGHNA, CDR2 YSLEER. Trimming removed 5 bases at V and 6 bases at J, with 15 bases between. CDR3 size: 14 residues. CDR3 DNA sequence: TGCGCCAGCAGCAAACTAGGAGTTACGGATACGCAGTATTTT. This gives the protein CASSKLGVTDTQYF.

The chain has TRBV3-1 (or the pseudogene TRBV3-2) and TRBJ1-5, with 8 bases that match TRBD1. CDR1 is LGHDT and CDR2 is YNNKEL in the germline V gene (reference sequence). V trimming: 1 base; J trimming: 0 bases; junction bases outside the gene matches: 2. This CDR3 region has 16 residues. For the CDR3, the DNA is TGTGCCAGCAGCCAAGGGACAGGGAATAGCAATCAGCCCCAGCATTTT. Its translation is CASSQGTGNSNQPQHF.

This sequence joins TRBV3-1 (or the pseudogene TRBV3-2) and TRBJ1-1; tentatively, D is TRBD1 (6 bases). Germline values: CDR1 LGHDT, CDR2 YNNKEL (reference sequence). The CDR3 spans 15 residues. Trimming shortened V by 4 bases and J by 6 bases, and 18 bases separated the two germline ends. The CDR3 sequence: CASSRVQGVLPEAFF. The CDR3 DNA is TGTGCCAGCAGCCGGGTACAGGGCGTTTTACCTGAAGCTTTCTTT.

This clone was seen only once. The CDR3 loop is CASSTRETQYF. The DNA for the CDR3 is TGTGCCAGCAGTACAAGAGAGACCCAGTACTTC. The chain links TRBV12-3 or TRBV12-4 to TRBJ2-5, with D unclear. This CDR3 has 11 residues. Between the trimmed V and J ends, which lost 5 bases and 4 bases, there was a span of 5 bases.

The chain recombines TRBV7-8 with TRBJ2-3; D is perhaps TRBD1 (5 bases). Deletions cut 5 bases from V and 5 bases from J, with 20 bases between. The CDR3 is made up of 16 amino acids. Per the germline V gene, CDR1 is SGHVS and CDR2 is FQNEAQ. CDR3: CASSGALGPIVDTQYF. As DNA, the CDR3 is TGTGCCAGCAGCGGGGCGTTAGGGCCAATAGTAGATACGCAGTATTTT.

The chain carries TRBV6-1 and TRBJ1-1, with 7 bases identical to TRBD1. The CDR3 is made up of 14 amino acids. Trimming cost V 2 bases and J 4 bases; bases outside gene matches: 4. Germline assignment: CDR1 MNHNS and CDR2 SASEGT. Here the CDR3 DNA reads TGTGCCAGCAGTGAAATAGGGGGCGTCACTGAAGCTTTCTTT. This sequence encodes CASSEIGGVTEAFF.

V and J are TRBV19 and TRBJ2-2, with a weak D call TRBD1 (6 bases). The CDR3 sequence is 14 residues long. The germline CDR1 and CDR2 sequences are LNHDA and SQIVND (reference sequence). V lost 1 base and J lost 4, with 7 bases in between. The CDR3 DNA is TGTGCCAGTAGTATAGGGGACATCACCGGGGAGCTGTTTTTT. Its translation: CASSIGDITGELFF.

The V and J genes are TRBV7-9 and TRBJ2-2; possibly TRBD2 for D (5 bases). V gave up 4 bases and J gave up 2 bases, with 8 bases separating them. The germline gives CDR1 SEHNR, CDR2 FQNEAQ (reference sequence). CDR3 length: 14 residues. CDR3 in DNA: TGTGCCAGCAGCTGGGGAGCCAACACCGGGGAGCTGTTTTTT. It yields the protein CASSWGANTGELFF.

The V call is TRBV6-5, the J call TRBJ1-5; D may be TRBD1 (6 bases). In germline, CDR1 is MNHEY, CDR2 SVGAGI. CDR3 length: 14 residues. Trimming left V 5 bases short and J 2 bases short, with 10 bases between. The CDR3, as DNA: TGTGCCAGCAGTCAGCGACAGGGCAATCAGCCCCAGCATTTT. This codes for CASSQRQGNQPQHF.

V and J are TRBV7-8 and TRBJ2-7, with 11 bases matching TRBD2. Per germline, CDR1 SGHVS and CDR2 FQNEAQ. J was trimmed by 5 bases and V by 5 bases; bases with no gene match: 14. The CDR3 is 17 residues long. CDR3 residues: CASSASPGLAGIDEQYF. The CDR3 nucleotides read TGTGCCAGCAGCGCCAGCCCAGGACTAGCGGGCATCGACGAGCAGTACTTC.

The V gene is TRBV12-3 or TRBV12-4, the J gene TRBJ2-1; TRBD2 agrees at 10 bases. V shed 7 bases, J shed 10 bases, and the junction held 7 bases outside the gene matches. This CDR3 comprises 13 residues. DNA for the CDR3: TGTGCCAGCAAGGGAGCGGGGGGGCGAGAGCAGTTCTTC. Translation: CASKGAGGREQFF.